Each of the 26 T cell receptor beta chains below was sequenced from the same sample in a study of graft-versus-host responses after intestinal transplantation. No cognate antigen is known for these TCRs. Data came from immunoSEQ multiplex PCR; TCRdb stores just in-frame clones and leaves some out. The sample carries fewer than 90,000 clones, over 90% recorded once. The specimen was unstimulated CD4+ T cells sorted from spleen or lymph node cells, collected before transplant. The receptors originated from a human donor who was the organ donor for an intestinal transplant.

This CDR3 is CASSQENRGGPETQYF. The CDR3 nucleotides are TGCGCCAGCAGCCAAGAGAACAGGGGAGGACCAGAGACCCAGTACTTC. V gene TRBV4-1 combines with J gene TRBJ2-5; D possibly corresponds to TRBD1 (7 bases). Trimming took 0 bases from V and 4 from J, leaving 15 bases between them. The CDR3 length is 16 residues. CDR1 and CDR2 (germline): MGHRA, YSYEKL.

For this clone: Relative to the germline gene, one junction end is altered; a read error may explain this. The V gene is TRBV6-1, the J gene TRBJ1-1, with D tentatively TRBD1 (5 bases). The CDR3 covers 13 residues. Germline values: CDR1 MNHNS, CDR2 SASEGT. CDR3 coding DNA: TGTGCCATCAGTGTCCGGGGGGTCACTGAAGCTTTCTTT. Translation gives CAISVRGVTEAFF.

The chain links TRBV25-1 to TRBJ2-3, with 8 bases that match TRBD2. This CDR3 is 16 amino acids long. V trimming: 3 bases; J trimming: 4 bases; junction bases outside the gene matches: 9. The germline CDR1 and CDR2 sequences are MGHDK and SYGVNS. CDR3 DNA sequence: TGTGCCAGCAGTGACCCCGGCGGGGGGATCGCAGATACGCAGTATTTT. Protein sequence: CASSDPGGGIADTQYF.

The gene calls are TRBV11-1 and TRBJ2-1; 8 nucleotides line up with TRBD1. The V gene's germline CDR1 is SGHAT and CDR2 FQDESV (reference sequence). Losses at the gene ends were 3 bases for V and 2 bases for J; bases not matched to a gene: 3. This CDR3 contains 15 residues. The CDR3 nucleotides are TGTGCCAGCAGCTTCCAGGGGGCTACCTACAATGAGCAGTTCTTC. Its protein product is CASSFQGATYNEQFF.

The chain uses TRBV19 and TRBJ2-1, with D unclear. V was shortened by 7 bases and J by 5 bases, with 9 bases between the two germline ends. The CDR3 length is 12 residues. Germline V gene lookup returns CDR1 LNHDA and CDR2 SQIVND (reference sequence). Written as DNA, the CDR3 is TGTGCCAGTATGGAGACAAACAATGAGCAGTTCTTC. As protein: CASMETNNEQFF.

The V and J genes are TRBV5-1 and TRBJ2-5; tentative D call: TRBD1 (6 bases). V lost 0 bases to trimming and J lost 5 bases, with 20 bases between them. In germline, CDR1 is SGHRS, CDR2 YFSETQ. This CDR3 has 17 amino acids. CDR3 amino acids: CASSLASVRGSRETQYF. CDR3 DNA sequence: TGCGCCAGCAGCTTGGCTAGTGTCAGGGGAAGTCGGGAGACCCAGTACTTC.

V usage is TRBV4-2 and J usage is TRBJ2-2, with TRBD1 matching 12 bases. Trimming removed 4 bases from V and 7 bases from J; junction bases left unmatched: 7. Germline CDR1 LGHNA, CDR2 YNFKEQ. The CDR3 has 16 residues. In DNA, the CDR3 is TGTGCCAGCAGCCCAATGGGGACAGGGGGCAACGGGGAGCTGTTTTTT. It translates to CASSPMGTGGNGELFF.

This chain links TRBV11-2 with TRBJ2-5; no clear D gene. Per germline, CDR1 SGHAT and CDR2 FQNNGV. This CDR3 comprises 13 residues. The V end was cut by 3 bases, the J end by 1 base, with 6 bases between. This chain's CDR3 is CASSFPFQETQYF. CDR3 DNA: TGTGCCAGCAGCTTCCCGTTCCAAGAGACCCAGTACTTC.

The chain has TRBV19 and TRBJ2-1; TRBD2 is a possible D gene (5 bases). Between the trimmed V and J ends, which lost 10 bases and 7 bases, there was a span of 20 bases. The CDR3 is 14 amino acids. Germline assignment: CDR1 LNHDA and CDR2 SQIVND (reference sequence). CDR3 DNA sequence: TGTGCCACCAGAGATCCCGGAGGCACGAATGAGCAGTTCTTC. This codes for CATRDPGGTNEQFF.

This clone was observed once. CDR3 region: CASSPRGGEGYGYTF. In DNA, the CDR3 is TGTGCCAGCAGTCCCCGTGGGGGGGAGGGCTATGGCTACACCTTC. V gene TRBV27 combines with J gene TRBJ1-2; maybe TRBD1 (5 bases). Germline CDR1 and CDR2: MNHEY and SMNVEV (reference sequence). V lost 5 bases, J lost 4 bases, and 17 bases lay in between. The CDR3 is made up of 15 amino acids.

The V and J genes are TRBV21-1 and TRBJ2-6; the table's D gene call, TRBD2, was not cross checked with the DNA. TRBV21-1 is a documented pseudogene. This CDR3 is built from 18 residues. For the CDR3, the DNA is TGTGCCAGCAGGGGAAGACGCGTACAGTCGGGAGGGGCCAACGTCCTGACTTTC. Its translation: CASRGRRVQSGGANVLTF.

With regard to this clone: In the same sample, other DNA sequences code for this CDR3. This chain connects TRBV7-6 to TRBJ1-1; D is ambiguous. V was shortened by 1 base and J by 3 bases, with 6 bases between the two germline ends. The V gene's germline CDR1 is SGHVS and CDR2 FNYEAQ. The CDR3 contains 13 residues. In DNA, the CDR3 is TGTGCCAGCAGCTTAGGGGTTTACACTGAAGCTTTCTTT. This sequence encodes CASSLGVYTEAFF.

The chain recombines TRBV10-3 with TRBJ1-1; a weak D match, TRBD1 (5 bases). The CDR3 is 16 amino acids. Germline V gives CDR1 ENHRY, CDR2 SYGVKD. The V end was cut by 6 bases, the J end by 6 bases, with 23 bases between. The CDR3 reads CAIRGATDRLEPEAFF. As DNA, the CDR3 is TGTGCCATCAGAGGGGCAACGGACCGATTGGAGCCTGAAGCTTTCTTT.

This clone is a singleton in its sample. DNA of the CDR3: TGTGCCAGCAGTTACGAAAACCAGGGCACCGAGCAGTACTTC. This sequence encodes CASSYENQGTEQYF. This chain uses TRBV6-5 with TRBJ2-7, with D possibly matching TRBD1 (5 bases). The V end lost 2 bases, the J end lost 6 bases, and 14 bases lay between the germline ends. Germline loops: CDR1 MNHEY, CDR2 SVGAGI. This CDR3 comprises 14 residues.

The chain joins TRBV2 to TRBJ1-1, with 7 positions matching TRBD1. From germline, CDR1 is SNHLY and CDR2 FYNNEI. The ends lost 2 bases at V and 4 bases at J; junction bases unmatched: 4. The CDR3 is 14 residues long. In DNA form, the CDR3 reads TGTGCCAGCAGTGAAAACAGGGGTGTCACTGAAGCTTTCTTT. Encoded protein: CASSENRGVTEAFF.

The V gene is TRBV6-5, the J gene TRBJ2-3; TRBD1 matches at 8 bases. The CDR3 has 15 amino acids. Germline V gives CDR1 MNHEY, CDR2 SVGAGI. With 10 bases clipped from V and 4 bases from J, the junction kept 13 bases outside the gene matches. Here the CDR3 reads CATGGQGASSDTQYF. CDR3 DNA sequence: TGTGCCACCGGGGGCCAGGGGGCGTCGTCAGATACGCAGTATTTT.

The chain links TRBV19 to TRBJ1-4; D call uncertain. The V end lost 7 bases, the J end lost 3 bases, and 15 bases lay between the germline ends. The V gene's germline CDR1 is LNHDA and CDR2 SQIVND (reference sequence). The CDR3 is 15 amino acids. The CDR3 here is CASTATGGPNEKLFF. The CDR3 DNA reads TGTGCCAGTACGGCTACGGGAGGGCCTAATGAAAAACTGTTTTTT.

CDR3 protein: CASSAGTVGTEAFF. The CDR3 DNA reads TGCGCCAGCAGCGCGGGGACAGTGGGGACTGAAGCTTTCTTT. V gene TRBV5-1 combines with J gene TRBJ1-1; 7 positions agree with TRBD1. The J segment lost 5 bases and the V segment lost 4 bases, leaving 8 bases of the junction unmatched. This CDR3 contains 14 residues. Germline CDR1 and CDR2: SGHRS and YFSETQ. The full variable domain, completed using reference TRBV5-1 and TRBJ1-1, is KAGVTQTPRYLIKTRGQQVTLSCSPISGHRSVSWYQQTPGQGLQFLFEYFSETQRNKGNFPGRFSGRQFSNSRSEMNVSTLELGDSALYLCASSAGTVGTEAFFGQGTRLTVV.

The chain couples TRBV12-5 to TRBJ1-5; 7 bases agree with TRBD1. V was clipped by 1 base and J by 4 bases; unmatched bases: 7. The CDR3 covers 16 residues. CDR1 and CDR2 (germline): LGHNT, FRNRAP. The chain's CDR3 is CASGLAPGQSNQPQHF. CDR3 nucleotide sequence: TGTGCTAGTGGTTTGGCTCCGGGACAGTCTAATCAGCCCCAGCATTTT.

The chain couples TRBV4-1 to TRBJ2-7, with 11 bases fitting TRBD2. Germline V gene data show CDR1 as MGHRA and CDR2 as YSYEKL. There are 13 residues in the CDR3. Trimming took 0 bases from V and 10 from J; bases not matched to a gene: 2. CDR3 sequence: CASSQELAGGQYF. The CDR3 coding sequence is TGCGCCAGCAGCCAAGAGCTAGCGGGGGGACAGTACTTC.

In DNA form, the CDR3 reads TGTGCCAGCTCACCAACTAGCGGGGGGGTTAGTGAGCAGTTCTTC. Protein: CASSPTSGGVSEQFF. The V gene is TRBV18, the J gene TRBJ2-1; TRBD2 agrees at 13 bases. The germline V gene encodes CDR1 KGHSH and CDR2 LQKENI. This CDR3 is 15 amino acids long. Unmatched junction bases numbered 4, after V lost 2 bases and J lost 9 bases.

This clone was seen once. This rearrangement joins TRBV6-1 to TRBJ1-5; 9 nucleotides agree with TRBD1. CDR3 length equals 12 residues. CDR1 and CDR2 (germline): MNHNS, SASEGT. Losses at the gene ends were 10 bases for V and 6 bases for J; bases not matched to a gene: 4. CDR3 bases: TGTGCCACCGGGACAGGGCCTCAGCCCCAGCATTTT. Protein product: CATGTGPQPQHF.

Only one count was recorded for this clone. The CDR3 DNA is TGCAGCTACCGTGAGCCAAATCAGCCCCAGCATTTT. Translated: CSYREPNQPQHF. The rearrangement joins TRBV29-1 to TRBJ1-5, with D unresolved. Deletions cut 8 bases from V and 4 bases from J, with 12 bases between. The CDR3 runs to 12 residues. Germline CDR1 is SQVTM and CDR2 is ANQGSEA.

This chain uses TRBV19 with TRBJ1-2; D is perhaps TRBD1 (6 bases). There are 14 residues in the CDR3. Deletions cut 9 bases from V and 8 bases from J, with 22 bases between. Germline assignment: CDR1 LNHDA and CDR2 SQIVND (reference sequence). This chain's CDR3 is CASSKGEALFGYTF. The CDR3 coding sequence is TGTGCCAGCTCGAAGGGGGAAGCCCTTTTCGGCTACACCTTC.

The chain uses TRBV14 and TRBJ1-2; no clear D. Germline-derived CDR1 and CDR2 are SGHDN and FVKESK. The CDR3 has 14 amino acids. Trimming shortened V by 1 base and J by 4 bases, and 10 bases separated the two germline ends. The CDR3: CASSQGPGTYGYTF. As DNA, the CDR3 is TGTGCCAGCAGCCAAGGCCCAGGAACCTATGGCTACACCTTC.

The rearrangement uses TRBV30 and TRBJ1-2; D remains ambiguous. This CDR3 has 9 residues. V lost 4 bases and J 8 bases, leaving 5 bases between the germline ends. Germline V CDR1 and CDR2: GTSNPN, SVGIG (reference sequence). The CDR3 DNA follows: TGTGCCTGGATGGAAGGCTACACCTTC. Encoded protein: CAWMEGYTF. The full variable domain, in which reference TRBV30 and TRBJ1-2 provide the parts outside the CDR3, is SQTIHQWPATLVQPVGSPLSLECTVEGTSNPNLYWYRQAAGRGLQLLFYSVGIGQISSEVPQNLSASRPQDRQFILSSKKLLLSDSGFYLCAWMEGYTFGSGTRLTVV.